These 23 T cell receptor beta chains were all obtained from the same sample, sequenced in a study of blood T cells in healthy people across ages. A J-beta primer mix and a sample-barcoded 5' primer were used in a second PCR of about 7 to 12 cycles. TCRdb ran MiXCR on the 5' RACE reads and lists one entry per CDR3 protein. Of 870,000 or so distinct CDR3 sequences listed, 29% were seen once; the top ten hold roughly a sixth. Sequencing input: blood. The receptor source for this set is a woman of 80 years or more in good health.

This clonotype was seen more than once but under ten times. J is TRBJ2-1 and V is TRBV20-1; no firm D call. The CDR3 is 18 amino acids. CDR1 is DFQATT, CDR2 SNEGSKA, per germline (reference sequence). The germline V and J ends were trimmed by 0 bases and 0 bases, with 18 bases remaining between them. The CDR3 sequence is CSARDFPLRTSSYNEQFF. The CDR3 DNA follows: TGCAGTGCTAGAGATTTTCCCTTGAGGACCAGCTCCTACAATGAGCAGTTCTTC.

This clonotype appeared many times. V usage is TRBV7-2 and J usage is TRBJ2-5, with 8 bases fitting TRBD2. CDR3 length: 16 amino acids. Losses at the gene ends were 6 bases for V and 1 base for J; bases not matched to a gene: 10. The germline V gene encodes CDR1 SGHTA and CDR2 FQGNSA. The CDR3 here is CASRQDWTSSQETQYF. The CDR3 bases are TGTGCCAGCAGGCAAGACTGGACTAGCAGCCAAGAGACCCAGTACTTC.

This clonotype was seen repeatedly, ten times or more. J is TRBJ2-3 and V is TRBV6-5; D is uncertain. The germline V and J ends were trimmed by 7 bases and 5 bases, with 7 bases remaining between them. Germline lookup yields CDR1 MNHEY and CDR2 SVGAGI. The CDR3 is 11 residues long. In DNA, the CDR3 is TGTGCCAGCAAACTGGAAGATACGCAGTATTTT. Amino acid sequence: CASKLEDTQYF.

Of note for this clonotype: Possible read error: a much larger clone is one base away. The V gene is TRBV12-3 or TRBV12-4, the J gene TRBJ2-5, with 8 bases identical to TRBD1. V was clipped by 3 bases and J by 11 bases; unmatched bases: 8. The CDR3 totals 13 residues. The DNA for the CDR3 is TGTGCCAGCAGTTTTGGCAGGGGGCTGGAGCAGTACTTC. Protein: CASSFGRGLEQYF.

The sample holds a few counts of this clonotype. V is TRBV9 and J is TRBJ1-6; unclear D gene. With 4 bases removed from V and 7 bases from J, the gap between germline ends came to 12 bases. The CDR3 runs to 14 residues. Germline values: CDR1 SGDLS, CDR2 YYNGEE. The CDR3: CASSSGPVNSPLHF. The CDR3 nucleotides read TGTGCCAGCAGCTCCGGGCCCGTCAATTCACCCCTCCACTTT. The variable domain in full, with the rest retrieved from reference TRBV9 and TRBJ1-6, is DSGVTQTPKHLITATGQRVTLRCSPRSGDLSVYWYQQSLDQGLQFLIQYYNGEERAKGNILERFSAQQFPDLHSELNLSSLELGDSALYFCASSSGPVNSPLHFGNGTRLTVT.

This rearrangement joins TRBV7-2 to TRBJ2-6, with 10 bases fitting TRBD1. Per the germline V gene, CDR1 is SGHTA and CDR2 is FQGNSA. With 6 bases clipped from V and 3 bases from J, the junction kept 5 bases outside the gene matches. The CDR3 length is 16 residues. The CDR3 sequence is CTSRTTGGNGANVLTF. CDR3 DNA: TGTACCAGCAGGACGACAGGGGGCAATGGGGCCAACGTCCTGACTTTC.

A note on this clonotype: It may be a read error: a sequence one base away is much more abundant. V is TRBV9 and J is TRBJ2-1; TRBD2 might be the D (6 bases). CDR1 and CDR2 (germline): SGDLS, YYNGEE. The CDR3 consists of 16 residues. In DNA form, the CDR3 reads TGTACCAGCAGCGTAGATTGGGGGGTTGTCTACAATGAGCAGTTCTTC. Translated, it gives CTSSVDWGVVYNEQFF.

This clonotype was observed a handful of times. The rearrangement uses TRBV5-6 and TRBJ1-5; perhaps TRBD1 as D (5 bases). Trimming removed 1 base at V and 3 bases at J, with 11 bases between. From germline, CDR1 is SGHDT and CDR2 YYEEEE. The CDR3 is 15 amino acids. The CDR3 DNA sequence: TGTGCCAGCAGCTTGAGGCGACAGAACAATCAGCCCCAGCATTTT. Translating it yields CASSLRRQNNQPQHF.

In this sample, this clonotype turned up many times. The chain carries TRBV7-9 and TRBJ2-3, with TRBD2 matching over 7 bases. The CDR3 has 15 residues. With V trimmed by 8 bases and J by 2 bases, 10 bases remained unmatched. Germline assignment: CDR1 SEHNR and CDR2 FQNEAQ (reference sequence). In DNA, the CDR3 is TGTGCCAGCCACGGCGGGGGTTCCGACACAGATACGCAGTATTTT. It codes for CASHGGGSDTDTQYF.

The genes are TRBV30 and TRBJ1-2; perhaps TRBD1 as D (6 bases). CDR3 size: 11 residues. The V and J ends lost 3 bases and 8 bases respectively, with 10 bases between them. From germline, CDR1 is GTSNPN and CDR2 SVGIG (reference sequence). The CDR3 loop reads CAWRVGGGYTF. CDR3 sequence (DNA): TGTGCCTGGAGGGTGGGGGGCGGCTACACCTTC.

This clonotype was seen many times. The genes are TRBV5-1 and TRBJ2-1, with a tentative D call TRBD1 (6 bases). Trimming pared 0 bases from V and 8 bases from J, leaving 12 bases between. The CDR3 contains 14 residues. Per germline, CDR1 SGHRS and CDR2 YFSETQ. The chain's CDR3 is CASSLEQGGDEQFF. The CDR3 nucleotides are TGCGCCAGCAGCTTGGAACAGGGTGGCGATGAGCAGTTCTTC.

The rearrangement links TRBV3-1 to TRBJ2-2; a weak D match, TRBD1 (5 bases). This CDR3 is 12 amino acids long. Germline-derived CDR1 and CDR2 are LGHDT and YNNKEL (reference sequence). The V gene lost 8 bases and the J gene lost 2 bases, with 6 bases spanning the gap. The CDR3 DNA reads TGTGCCAGCGGACATAACACCGGGGAGCTGTTTTTT. It encodes CASGHNTGELFF.

This clonotype has at least ten counts. The chain employs TRBV10-3 and TRBJ1-1; D unclear. The CDR3 is 12 residues long. V shed 3 bases and J shed 11 bases, with 13 bases lying between them. CDR1 is ENHRY, CDR2 SYGVKD, per germline. The CDR3 nucleotides are TGTGCCATCAGTGAAAGGGAACTCGGGGCTTTCTTT. Protein: CAISERELGAFF.

This clonotype was seen repeatedly, ten times or more. The CDR3 region has the DNA TGTGCCAGCAGCTTCTCACCGGGGGACAGAGGGGAAAAACTGTTTTTT. Its translation is CASSFSPGDRGEKLFF. The rearrangement joins TRBV7-2 to TRBJ1-4, with TRBD1 matching 7 bases. Germline-derived CDR1 and CDR2 are SGHTA and FQGNSA. The ends lost 3 bases at V and 8 bases at J; junction bases unmatched: 12. CDR3 length: 16 amino acids.

Of note for this clonotype: A single base separates this from a much larger clone, so it may be a read error. V usage is TRBV5-1 and J usage is TRBJ2-5; 10 bases are a match to TRBD2. J lost 5 bases, V lost 6 bases, and 13 bases had no gene match. The CDR3 sequence is 16 residues long. The germline V gene encodes CDR1 SGHRS and CDR2 YFSETQ. The chain's CDR3 is CASNPKTSGVRETQYF. As DNA, the CDR3 is TGCGCCAGCAACCCAAAAACTAGCGGGGTGCGCGAGACCCAGTACTTC.

This clonotype was counted at least ten times. Being one base from a much bigger clone, this may be a read error. The chain has TRBV20-1 and TRBJ2-1, with D perhaps given as TRBD1 or TRBD2 (5 bases each). This CDR3 has 12 residues. Looked up from germline, CDR1 is DFQATT and CDR2 is SNEGSKA (reference sequence). This CDR3 reads CRGVVAHNEQFF. In DNA, the CDR3 is TGCAGGGGGGTGGTTGCTCACAATGAGCAGTTCTTC.

The rearrangement joins TRBV12-3 or TRBV12-4 to TRBJ2-3; D might be TRBD2 (6 bases). This CDR3 is 16 amino acids long. With 3 bases removed from V and 0 bases from J, the gap between germline ends came to 13 bases. CDR3 sequence: CASSFGGFTSTDTQYF. The CDR3 coding sequence is TGTGCCAGCAGTTTTGGGGGGTTCACTAGCACAGATACGCAGTATTTT.

This clonotype has a count of ten or more. The chain recombines TRBV6-5 with TRBJ1-2, with 10 bases aligning to TRBD1. Germline V CDR1 and CDR2: MNHEY, SVGAGI. The length of the CDR3 is 14 residues. Trimming at V came to 0 bases and at J to 6 bases, leaving 1 base not matched to a gene. Written as DNA, the CDR3 is TGTGCCAGCAGTTACTCGACAGGGGGCGATGGCTACACCTTC. This encodes CASSYSTGGDGYTF.

This clonotype was detected a few times. The chain links TRBV9 to TRBJ1-2; possible D gene TRBD1, 6 bases. The CDR3 loop spans 14 amino acids. V was cut by 2 bases and J by 7 bases, with 15 bases left in between. Germline CDR1 SGDLS, CDR2 YYNGEE. CDR3 nucleotides: TGTGCCAGCAGCGTCCTACAGGGACCGGGTGGCTACACCTTC. Translating gives CASSVLQGPGGYTF.

At least ten counts were recorded for this clonotype. V and J are TRBV6-1 and TRBJ2-3, with 8 bases aligning to TRBD2. Germline CDR1 and CDR2: MNHNS and SASEGT. This CDR3 has 17 residues. V lost 4 bases to trimming and J lost 7 bases; unmatched junction nucleotides: 16. The CDR3 spells CASSAALEAGAPHTQYF. The CDR3 DNA reads TGTGCCAGCAGTGCCGCCCTCGAAGCGGGGGCCCCTCATACGCAGTATTTT.

In regard to this clonotype: At one end the junction does not follow the germline gene, possibly because of a read error. This chain uses TRBV30 with TRBJ1-5, with no clear D. The V gene's germline CDR1 is GTSNPN and CDR2 SVGIG (reference sequence). The CDR3 totals 13 residues. The CDR3 loop reads CTWSLQENQPQHF. The CDR3 nucleotides are TGTACCTGGAGTTTGCAAGAAAATCAGCCCCAGCATTTT.

This clonotype was observed at least ten times. This may stem from a read error, because a much larger clone lies one nucleotide away. The rearrangement links TRBV20-1 to TRBJ2-7, with TRBD1 matching 7 bases. CDR1 and CDR2 from the germline V gene are DFQATT and SNEGSKA (reference sequence). V lost 6 bases, J lost 5 bases, and 7 bases stayed unmatched. The CDR3 is 12 residues long. The CDR3 DNA reads as TGCAGTGCCATACAGGGGTGTAACGAGCAGTACTTC. It encodes CSAIQGCNEQYF.

The table lists this clonotype with many counts. J is TRBJ2-1 and V is TRBV11-2; no reliable D call. The CDR3 totals 12 residues. V was cut by 1 base and J by 9 bases, with 7 bases left in between. Germline values: CDR1 SGHAT, CDR2 FQNNGV. The DNA of the CDR3 is TGTGCCAGCAGCTTAGTTCGCGGTGAGCAGTTCTTC. Its protein product is CASSLVRGEQFF. The variable domain in full, with the rest retrieved from reference TRBV11-2 and TRBJ2-1, is EAGVAQSPRYKIIEKRQSVAFWCNPISGHATLYWYQQILGQGPKLLIQFQNNGVVDDSQLPKDRFSAERLKGVDSTLKIQPAKLEDSAVYLCASSLVRGEQFFGPGTRLTVL.